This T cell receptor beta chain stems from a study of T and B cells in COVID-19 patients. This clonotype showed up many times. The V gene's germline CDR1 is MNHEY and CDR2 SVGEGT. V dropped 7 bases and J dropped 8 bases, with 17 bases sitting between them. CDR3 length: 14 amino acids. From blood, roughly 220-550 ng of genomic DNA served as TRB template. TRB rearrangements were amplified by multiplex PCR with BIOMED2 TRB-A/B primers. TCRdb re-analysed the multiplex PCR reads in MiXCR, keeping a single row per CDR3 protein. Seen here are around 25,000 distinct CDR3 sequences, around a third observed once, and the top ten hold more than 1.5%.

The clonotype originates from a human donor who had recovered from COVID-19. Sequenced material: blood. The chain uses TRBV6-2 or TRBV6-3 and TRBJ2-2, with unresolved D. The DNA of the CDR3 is TGTGCCAGCACCACCCCTGGGTCCGCGGGGGAGCTGTTTTTT. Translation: CASTTPGSAGELFF.